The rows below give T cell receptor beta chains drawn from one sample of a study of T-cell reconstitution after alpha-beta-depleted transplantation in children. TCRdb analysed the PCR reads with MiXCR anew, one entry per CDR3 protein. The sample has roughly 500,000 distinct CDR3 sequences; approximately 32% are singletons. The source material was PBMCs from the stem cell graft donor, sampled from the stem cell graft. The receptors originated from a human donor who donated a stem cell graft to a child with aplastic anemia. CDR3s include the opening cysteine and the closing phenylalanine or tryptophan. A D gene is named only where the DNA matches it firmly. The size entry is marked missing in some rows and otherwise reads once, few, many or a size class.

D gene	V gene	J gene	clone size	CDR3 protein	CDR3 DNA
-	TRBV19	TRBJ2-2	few	CASSLIRNTGELFF	TGTGCCAGTAGTCTGATAAGGAACACCGGGGAGCTGTTTTTT
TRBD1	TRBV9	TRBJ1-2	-	CASSVASQGVFYGYTF	TGTGCCAGCAGCGTAGCTTCCCAGGGGGTCTTCTATGGCTACACCTTC
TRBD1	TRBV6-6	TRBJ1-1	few	CASSRDRIAEAFF	TGTGCCAGCAGCAGGGACAGAATAGCTGAAGCTTTCTTT
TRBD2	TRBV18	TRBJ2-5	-	CASSPRLAGYQETQYF	TGTGCCAGCTCACCACGGCTAGCGGGGTACCAAGAGACCCAGTACTTC
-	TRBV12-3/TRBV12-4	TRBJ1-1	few	CASSLWGADTEAFF	TGTGCCAGCAGTTTATGGGGGGCTGACACTGAAGCTTTCTTT
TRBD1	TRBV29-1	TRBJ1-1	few	CSDQRQGRNTEAFF	TGCAGCGACCAAAGACAGGGTCGAAACACTGAAGCTTTCTTT
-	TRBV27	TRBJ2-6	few	CASSPGTRLLLGANVLTF	TGTGCCAGCAGTCCCGGGACAAGGTTGCTTCTTGGGGCCAACGTCCTGACTTTC
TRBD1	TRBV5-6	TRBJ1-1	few	CASSLRDRHRNTEAFF	TGTGCCAGCAGCCTCCGGGACAGACATCGGAACACTGAAGCTTTCTTT
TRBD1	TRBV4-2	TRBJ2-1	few	CASSQVVGTGSNEQFF	TGTGCCAGCAGCCAAGTCGTCGGGACAGGGTCAAATGAGCAGTTCTTC
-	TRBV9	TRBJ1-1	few	CASSSHPGPGAAFF	TGTGCCAGCAGCTCCCATCCGGGACCAGGAGCGGCTTTCTTT
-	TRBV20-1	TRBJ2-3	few	CSARDLLGGDTDTQYF	TGCAGTGCTAGAGACCTACTAGGAGGAGACACAGATACGCAGTATTTT
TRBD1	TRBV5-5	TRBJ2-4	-	CASSLVEGAAKNIQYF	TGTGCCAGCAGCTTGGTTGAGGGGGCGGCCAAAAACATTCAGTACTTC
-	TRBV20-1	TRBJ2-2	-	CSARGGLLNTGELFF	TGCAGTGCTAGAGGTGGACTCCTAAACACCGGGGAGCTGTTTTTT
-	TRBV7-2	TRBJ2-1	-	CASSRQATADNEQFF	TGTGCCAGCAGCCGACAGGCGACGGCGGACAATGAGCAGTTCTTC
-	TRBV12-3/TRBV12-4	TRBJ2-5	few	CASRQALGQGTQYF	TGTGCCAGCAGGCAGGCACTAGGCCAAGGGACCCAGTACTTC
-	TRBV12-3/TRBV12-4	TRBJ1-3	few	CASSADSGNTIYF	TGTGCCAGCAGTGCAGACTCTGGAAACACCATATATTTT
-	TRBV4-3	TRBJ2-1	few	CASSLERSGNEQFF	TGCGCCAGCAGCCTCGAGAGGTCGGGGAATGAGCAGTTCTTC
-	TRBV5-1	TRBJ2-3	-	CASSSPSDTQYF	TGCGCCAGCAGCTCCCCGTCGGATACGCAGTATTTT
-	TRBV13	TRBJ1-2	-	CASSLYQGTDGYTF	TGTGCCAGCAGCTTATATCAGGGTACTGATGGCTACACCTTC
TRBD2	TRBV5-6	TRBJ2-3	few	CASTPRSGRPDTQYF	TGTGCCAGCACCCCCAGAAGCGGGAGGCCAGATACGCAGTATTTT
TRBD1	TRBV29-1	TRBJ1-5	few	CSVLQGGSNQPQHF	TGCAGCGTTCTACAGGGGGGCAGCAATCAGCCCCAGCATTTT
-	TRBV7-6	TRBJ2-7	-	CASSLVSQGYEQYF	TGTGCCAGCAGCTTAGTATCACAGGGATACGAGCAGTACTTC
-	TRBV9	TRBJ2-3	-	CASSPQGGDKQYF	TGTGCCAGCAGCCCCCAAGGAGGAGATAAGCAGTATTTT
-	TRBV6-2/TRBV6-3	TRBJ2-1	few	CASTGSYNEQFF	TGTGCCAGCACAGGGTCCTACAATGAGCAGTTCTTC
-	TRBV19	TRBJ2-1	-	CASSIGWRDEQFF	TGTGCCAGTAGTATAGGGTGGCGGGATGAGCAGTTCTTC
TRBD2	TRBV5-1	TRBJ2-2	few	CASSSVLAGPTGELFF	TGCGCCAGCAGCTCGGTCTTAGCGGGACCCACCGGGGAGCTGTTTTTT
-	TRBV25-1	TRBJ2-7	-	CASSDDGAVPIF	TGTGCCAGCAGTGACGACGGGGCGGTACCCATCTTC
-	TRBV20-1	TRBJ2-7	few	CSASPPRNPYEQYF	TGCAGTGCTAGTCCCCCCCGGAACCCCTACGAGCAGTACTTC
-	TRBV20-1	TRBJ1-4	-	CSARDRGDGSNEKLFF	TGCAGTGCTAGAGATCGGGGCGATGGGAGTAATGAAAAACTGTTTTTT
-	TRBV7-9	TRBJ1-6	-	CASSLPKGENHF	TGTGCCAGCAGCTTACCCAAGGGGGAGAACCACTTT
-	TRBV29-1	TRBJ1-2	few	CSAEWGYTF	TGCAGCGCGGAGTGGGGCTACACCTTC
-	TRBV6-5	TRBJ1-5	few	CASSSGSGANNQPQHF	TGTGCCAGCAGTTCGGGGAGTGGGGCGAACAATCAGCCCCAGCATTTT
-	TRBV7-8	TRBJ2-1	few	CASSLARGGSTQFF	TGTGCCAGCAGCTTAGCGAGGGGCGGGTCTACCCAGTTCTTC
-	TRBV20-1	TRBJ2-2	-	CSARETVAGELFF	TGCAGTGCTAGGGAAACAGTAGCCGGGGAGCTGTTTTTT
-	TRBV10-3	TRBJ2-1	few	CAIGGPDSLNEQFF	TGTGCCATCGGCGGACCAGACTCTCTCAATGAGCAGTTCTTC
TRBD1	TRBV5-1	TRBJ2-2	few	CASSRGTGEDTGELFF	TGCGCCAGCAGCCGCGGGACAGGGGAGGACACCGGGGAGCTGTTTTTT
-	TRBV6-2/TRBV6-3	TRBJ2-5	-	CASSYSSSAETQYF	TGTGCCAGCAGTTACTCCTCTAGCGCCGAGACCCAGTACTTC
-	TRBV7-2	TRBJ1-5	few	CASSPRHSGQPQHF	TGTGCCAGCAGCCCGCGACACAGTGGTCAGCCCCAGCATTTT
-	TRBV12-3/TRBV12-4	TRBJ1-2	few	CASSLGYYGYTF	TGTGCCAGCAGTTTGGGGTACTATGGCTACACCTTC
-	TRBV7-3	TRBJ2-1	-	CASSLATSSYNEQFF	TGTGCCAGCAGCTTAGCAACTAGCTCCTACAATGAGCAGTTCTTC
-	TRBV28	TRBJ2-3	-	CASTEGLDTQYF	TGTGCCAGCACGGAGGGCCTGGATACGCAGTATTTT
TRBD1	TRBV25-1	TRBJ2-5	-	CASSAGLQGAWQETQYF	TGTGCCAGCAGTGCGGGCCTACAGGGGGCTTGGCAAGAGACCCAGTACTTC
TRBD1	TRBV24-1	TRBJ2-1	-	CATSDPGTGGLNEQFF	TGTGCCACCAGTGACCCCGGGACAGGGGGCTTGAATGAGCAGTTCTTC
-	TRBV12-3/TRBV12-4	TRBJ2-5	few	CASSFRRPQETQYF	TGTGCCAGCAGTTTTCGGCGGCCACAAGAGACCCAGTACTTC
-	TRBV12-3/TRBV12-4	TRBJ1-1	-	CASSSTAGGLREAFF	TGTGCCAGCAGCTCTACCGCGGGAGGTCTTCGAGAAGCTTTCTTT
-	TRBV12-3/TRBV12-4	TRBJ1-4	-	CASSGGANEKLFF	TGTGCCAGTTCGGGGGGGGCTAATGAAAAACTGTTTTTT
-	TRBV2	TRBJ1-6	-	CASIRDKNSPLHF	TGTGCCAGCATCCGGGACAAGAATTCACCCCTCCACTTT
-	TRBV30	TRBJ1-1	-	CAWSVVWAREAFF	TGTGCCTGGAGTGTGGTCTGGGCCCGGGAAGCTTTCTTT
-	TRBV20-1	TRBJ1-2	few	CSARIIQGFNYGYTF	TGCAGTGCTAGGATCATTCAGGGGTTTAACTATGGCTACACCTTC
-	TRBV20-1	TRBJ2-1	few	CSARDSLGLQSYNEQFF	TGCAGTGCTAGAGATTCCCTCGGACTCCAGTCCTACAATGAGCAGTTCTTC
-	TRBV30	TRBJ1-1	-	CAWSAVQGTEAFF	TGTGCCTGGAGTGCTGTACAGGGCACTGAAGCTTTCTTT
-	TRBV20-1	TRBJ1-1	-	CSARDTGNTEAFF	TGCAGTGCTAGAGATACGGGGAACACTGAAGCTTTCTTT
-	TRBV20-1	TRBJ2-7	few	CSASWPHPPYEQYF	TGCAGTGCTAGCTGGCCTCATCCCCCCTACGAGCAGTACTTC
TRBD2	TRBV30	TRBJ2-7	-	CAWKLAGNYEQYF	TGTGCCTGGAAACTAGCGGGGAACTACGAGCAGTACTTC
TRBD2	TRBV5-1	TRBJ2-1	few	CASSLNGREVGNEQFF	TGCGCCAGCAGCCTTAACGGGCGGGAGGTCGGCAATGAGCAGTTCTTC
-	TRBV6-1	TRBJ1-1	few	CASTAAVGDTEAFF	TGTGCCAGCACCGCAGCCGTGGGGGACACTGAAGCTTTCTTT
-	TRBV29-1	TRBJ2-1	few	CSAPGGGSYNEQFF	TGCAGCGCGCCGGGCGGCGGATCCTACAATGAGCAGTTCTTC
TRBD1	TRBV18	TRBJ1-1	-	CASSPQDRGLVGTEAFF	TGTGCCAGCTCACCGCAGGACAGGGGGCTGGTTGGCACTGAAGCTTTCTTT
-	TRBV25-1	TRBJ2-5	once	CASSAEGPIQETQYF	TGTGCCAGCAGTGCCGAGGGACCAATCCAAGAGACCCAGTACTTC